A single sample gave rise to the 31 T cell receptor beta chains below, sequenced in a study of cytomegalovirus exposure and HLA in healthy donors. PCR employed 60 Vbeta and 13 Jbeta primers. The assay was immunoSEQ multiplex PCR, and TCRdb's table has in-frame clones only and misses some. The sample has around 150,000 clones, around 80% seen once; the top ten hold approximately 2%. Sequencing input: PBMCs. These receptors originate from a middle-aged man in good health and CMV-seronegative.

With regard to this clone: Sequence at one end of the junction differs from germline and may be a read error. The chain employs TRBV7-2 and TRBJ2-1; D call uncertain. The germline V gene encodes CDR1 SGHTA and CDR2 FQGNSA. The CDR3 loop spans 15 amino acids. The CDR3 nucleotides read TGTGCCAGCAGCGCCCTAGGTGTCTCCAACAATGAGCAGTTCTTC. Translating it yields CASSALGVSNNEQFF.

In nucleotides, the CDR3 is TGTGCCAGCAGCCAAGAAAAAGTCCTCGGGTTATATAGCAATCAGCCCCAGCATTTT. This gives the protein CASSQEKVLGLYSNQPQHF. V and J are TRBV14 and TRBJ1-5; the D is unclear. From germline, CDR1 is SGHDN and CDR2 FVKESK. With 0 bases removed from V and 0 bases from J, the gap between germline ends came to 18 bases. This CDR3 region has 19 residues.

This sequence joins TRBV6-1 and TRBJ2-5, with 9 nucleotides matching TRBD1. Germline V lookup: CDR1 MNHNS, CDR2 SASEGT. The CDR3 consists of 15 residues. V was pared by 3 bases and J by 0 bases, with 2 bases of the junction left unmatched. CDR3 region: CASSDTGGYQETQYF. The CDR3 nucleotides read TGTGCCAGCAGTGATACAGGGGGCTACCAAGAGACCCAGTACTTC.

The genes are TRBV4-1 and TRBJ2-7; D is unclear. Germline assignment: CDR1 MGHRA and CDR2 YSYEKL. This CDR3 region has 13 residues. The V gene lost 5 bases and the J gene lost 7 bases, with 15 bases spanning the gap. The CDR3 DNA follows: TGCGCCAGCAGCGAAGCGCCTCTCGGGGAGCAGTACTTC. Residues: CASSEAPLGEQYF.

The chain employs TRBV21-1 and TRBJ2-6; TRBD1 is the table's D call and was not checked against the DNA. TRBV21-1 is labeled a pseudogene. This CDR3 region has 17 residues. CDR3 coding DNA: TGTGCCAGCAGAGGGGCTCAGGTCTTCACTGGGGCCAACGTCCTGACTTTC. It codes for CASRGAQVFTGANVLTF.

The chain couples TRBV5-1 to TRBJ2-5; 8 bases align to TRBD1. CDR1 and CDR2 from the germline V gene are SGHRS and YFSETQ. With V trimmed by 5 bases and J by 2 bases, 8 bases remained unmatched. This CDR3 has 15 residues. For the CDR3, the DNA is TGCGCCAGCAGTGGACAGGGTTTTTTTCAAGAGACCCAGTACTTC. The encoded protein is CASSGQGFFQETQYF.

This chain joins TRBV6-5 and TRBJ2-1; TRBD1 is a possible D gene (6 bases). Deletions cut 5 bases from V and 5 bases from J, with 13 bases between. Germline CDR1 and CDR2: MNHEY and SVGAGI. This CDR3 has 14 amino acids. CDR3 protein: CASSIHRENNEQFF. The CDR3, as DNA: TGTGCCAGCAGTATCCACAGGGAAAACAATGAGCAGTTCTTC.

The chain uses TRBV27 and TRBJ2-5; D is possibly TRBD2 (6 bases). CDR3 size: 13 residues. The V gene's germline CDR1 is MNHEY and CDR2 SMNVEV (reference sequence). V dropped 4 bases and J dropped 5 bases, with 11 bases sitting between them. CDR3 in amino acids: CASSSAGRETQYF. The CDR3 DNA reads as TGTGCCAGCAGTTCCGCAGGGAGGGAGACCCAGTACTTC.

This clone is a singleton in its sample. The rearrangement uses TRBV11-2 and TRBJ2-5; TRBD2 agrees at 13 bases. Losses at the gene ends were 5 bases for V and 6 bases for J; bases not matched to a gene: 6. Germline CDR1 is SGHAT and CDR2 is FQNNGV. The CDR3 totals 15 residues. The CDR3, as DNA: TGTGCCAGCAGCCGGACTAGCGGGAGAGTAAAGACCCAGTACTTC. As protein: CASSRTSGRVKTQYF.

The chain recombines TRBV2 with TRBJ2-7; TRBD2 matches 8 bases. The CDR3 sequence is 16 residues long. The J segment lost 6 bases and the V segment lost 2 bases, leaving 12 bases of the junction unmatched. Looked up from germline, CDR1 is SNHLY and CDR2 is FYNNEI. The CDR3 loop is CASSENAAGLGLEQYF. Here the CDR3 DNA reads TGTGCCAGCAGTGAAAATGCAGCGGGACTAGGCCTCGAGCAGTACTTC.

This sequence joins TRBV15 and TRBJ2-2, with 8 bases fitting TRBD2. V lost 2 bases and J lost 3; bases outside the gene matches: 2. The CDR3 runs 15 residues. Germline assignment: CDR1 LNHNV and CDR2 YYDKDF (reference sequence). This CDR3 is CATSRKREYTGELFF. CDR3 DNA sequence: TGTGCCACCAGCAGAAAGCGGGAGTACACCGGGGAGCTGTTTTTT.

As regards this clone: The junction departs from the called germline gene at one end, perhaps through a read error. The V and J genes are TRBV7-9 and TRBJ1-4; TRBD1 is a possible D gene (5 bases). Looked up from germline, CDR1 is SEHNR and CDR2 is FQNEAQ (reference sequence). This CDR3 region has 16 residues. The CDR3 bases are TGTTCCAGCAGCTTCCTCCCGGGGGCAACTAATGAAAAACTGTTTTTT. Residues: CSSSFLPGATNEKLFF.

This clone was detected once. V gene TRBV4-2 combines with J gene TRBJ1-4; 8 nucleotides align to TRBD1. The CDR3 contains 19 residues. Germline CDR1 reads LGHNA; CDR2 reads YNFKEQ. J was trimmed by 6 bases and V by 0 bases; bases with no gene match: 15. The CDR3 protein is CASSQDGQGAAQKDEKLFF. In DNA form, the CDR3 reads TGTGCCAGCAGCCAAGATGGGCAGGGGGCCGCCCAAAAGGATGAAAAACTGTTTTTT.

This clone was found a few times. The CDR3 here is CAWTFWNTEAFF. CDR3 coding DNA: TGTGCCTGGACTTTCTGGAACACTGAAGCTTTCTTT. The rearrangement links TRBV30 to TRBJ1-1; no firm D call. Per the germline V gene, CDR1 is GTSNPN and CDR2 is SVGIG (reference sequence). V lost 4 bases and J 1 base, leaving 7 bases between the germline ends. The CDR3 sequence is 12 residues long.

This chain connects TRBV7-8 to TRBJ2-1, with D unresolved. Trimming cost V 7 bases and J 5 bases, with 12 bases left between them. Germline V gene lookup returns CDR1 SGHVS and CDR2 FQNEAQ. The length of the CDR3 is 13 residues. CDR3 nucleotides: TGTGCCAGCACCCTATACCCCGACAATGAGCAGTTCTTC. Protein: CASTLYPDNEQFF.

This chain joins TRBV29-1 and TRBJ2-1; TRBD2 matches 10 bases. Germline trimming cut 2 bases from V and 9 bases from J; bases unmatched to any gene: 10. The germline CDR1 and CDR2 sequences are SQVTM and ANQGSEA. The CDR3 is 15 amino acids. For the CDR3, the DNA is TGCAGCGTTGAACTAGCGGGAGCACGAGTAGTTGAGCAGTTCTTC. Translated: CSVELAGARVVEQFF.

This clone was recorded a few times. The chain joins TRBV19 to TRBJ2-7, with D possibly matching TRBD2 (6 bases). The CDR3 runs to 15 residues. V was trimmed by 0 bases and J by 6 bases, leaving 15 bases between them. CDR1 is LNHDA, CDR2 SQIVND, per germline (reference sequence). In DNA, the CDR3 is TGTGCCAGTAGTATAGATCCGGGGGAAACGAGCGAGCAGTACTTC. It yields the protein CASSIDPGETSEQYF.

The gene calls are TRBV5-1 and TRBJ2-7, with D tentatively TRBD1 (8 bases). The germline V gene encodes CDR1 SGHRS and CDR2 YFSETQ. This CDR3 region has 18 residues. Trimming pared 4 bases from V and 0 bases from J, leaving 23 bases between. CDR3 DNA: TGCGCCAGCAGCAGGAGCTCACAACAGGGGGGGAGCTCCTACGAGCAGTACTTC. Encoded protein: CASSRSSQQGGSSYEQYF.

Note on this clone: The junction does not match germline at one end; this may be a read error. The chain couples TRBV6-1 to TRBJ2-6; a possible D gene is TRBD1 (5 bases). Germline V gives CDR1 MNHNS, CDR2 SASEGT. The CDR3 loop spans 15 amino acids. CDR3 amino acids: CASRRAISGANGLTF. The CDR3 DNA is TGTGCCAGCAGACGGGCGATCTCTGGGGCCAACGGCCTGACTTTC.

The gene calls are TRBV18 and TRBJ1-1; D gene ambiguous. From germline, CDR1 is KGHSH and CDR2 LQKENI. The V and J ends lost 3 bases and 2 bases respectively, with 7 bases between them. The CDR3 extends over 13 amino acids. CDR3 bases: TGTGCCAGCTCACCCTTGGCCAACACTGAAGCTTTCTTT. Amino acids: CASSPLANTEAFF.

V usage is TRBV2 and J usage is TRBJ2-1; 8 bases fit TRBD2. The CDR3 runs to 18 residues. Trimming removed 6 bases from V and 3 bases from J; junction bases left unmatched: 16. The germline gives CDR1 SNHLY, CDR2 FYNNEI. CDR3 protein: CASRWGFVSGSDYNEQFF. The DNA of the CDR3 is TGTGCCAGCAGGTGGGGCTTCGTCAGCGGGAGTGACTACAATGAGCAGTTCTTC.

The CDR3 loop is CASSGPGDTEAFF. CDR3 in DNA: TGTGCCAGCAGTGGCCCGGGGGACACTGAAGCTTTCTTT. The chain recombines TRBV6-6 with TRBJ1-1; D is perhaps TRBD1 (5 bases). The CDR3 contains 13 residues. Trimming removed 5 bases from V and 3 bases from J, with 10 bases in between. Looked up from germline, CDR1 is MNHNY and CDR2 is SVGAGI (reference sequence).

This sequence joins TRBV6-5 and TRBJ2-7; 12 nucleotides agree with TRBD1. Per germline, CDR1 MNHEY and CDR2 SVGAGI. The length of the CDR3 is 16 residues. V gave up 2 bases and J gave up 6 bases; unmatched junction bases: 8. This chain's CDR3 is CASSYDPGQGASEQYF. CDR3 sequence (DNA): TGTGCCAGCAGTTACGATCCGGGACAGGGGGCCAGCGAGCAGTACTTC.

J is TRBJ1-2 and V is TRBV10-3, with 8 positions matching TRBD1. The V gene's germline CDR1 is ENHRY and CDR2 SYGVKD. V was pared by 3 bases and J by 3 bases, with 0 bases of the junction left unmatched. The CDR3 consists of 13 residues. The CDR3: CAISEQGDYGYTF. The CDR3 DNA reads TGTGCCATCAGTGAACAGGGGGACTATGGCTACACCTTC.

The chain has TRBV27 and TRBJ1-1; 7 nucleotides align to TRBD1. Germline V gene data show CDR1 as MNHEY and CDR2 as SMNVEV (reference sequence). Trimming removed 5 bases from V and 10 bases from J; junction bases left unmatched: 10. The CDR3 consists of 13 residues. The CDR3 DNA reads TGTGCCAGCAGTACCCGCGACAGGGTAGGAGCTTTCTTT. Translating gives CASSTRDRVGAFF.

The rearrangement uses TRBV7-9 and TRBJ2-1; 7 bases align to TRBD2. V was pared by 5 bases and J by 13 bases, with 8 bases of the junction left unmatched. The CDR3 covers 12 residues. Germline V gene sequence: CDR1 SEHNR, CDR2 FQNEAQ (reference sequence). The chain's CDR3 is CASSVGLEAQFF. CDR3 coding DNA: TGTGCCAGCAGCGTCGGACTAGAGGCCCAGTTCTTC.

The V call is TRBV6-6, the J call TRBJ1-1; 9 bases are shared with TRBD1. V shed 11 bases and J 1 base; nucleotides not matched to a gene: 14. Germline CDR1 is MNHNY and CDR2 is SVGAGI (reference sequence). This CDR3 is 16 amino acids long. CDR3 DNA sequence: TGTGCCGGGGGGGACAGGGCGCCTCGTGGGAACACTGAAGCTTTCTTT. Its protein is CAGGDRAPRGNTEAFF.

The chain carries TRBV5-6 and TRBJ2-3; TRBD2 might be the D (6 bases). V was trimmed by 5 bases and J by 0 bases, leaving 19 bases between them. CDR1 SGHDT and CDR2 YYEEEE come from the germline V gene. CDR3 length: 17 amino acids. The CDR3 region has the DNA TGTGCCAGCAGTTATAGAGGAGGGACCTCTAGCACAGATACGCAGTATTTT. It specifies CASSYRGGTSSTDTQYF.

The chain is built from TRBV5-4 and TRBJ2-5, with D perhaps TRBD2 (5 bases). CDR3 length equals 14 residues. V lost 4 bases and J lost 11, with 21 bases in between. The germline V gene has CDR1 SGHNT and CDR2 YYREEE (reference sequence). The CDR3: CASSPGEASWEQYF. Written as DNA, the CDR3 is TGTGCCAGCAGCCCCGGAGAGGCGAGTTGGGAGCAGTACTTC. The full variable domain, completed using reference TRBV5-4 and TRBJ2-5, is ETGVTQSPTHLIKTRGQQVTLRCSSQSGHNTVSWYQQALGQGPQFIFQYYREEENGRGNFPPRFSGLQFPNYSSELNVNALELDDSALYLCASSPGEASWEQYFGPGTRLLVL.

V gene TRBV23-1 combines with J gene TRBJ2-6; a possible D gene is TRBD2 (5 bases). TRBV23-1 counts as an open reading frame of uncertain function. V lost 0 bases to trimming and J lost 6 bases, with 18 bases between them. The CDR3 extends over 18 amino acids. CDR3 residues: CASSQSQEVSKLANVLTF. CDR3 in DNA: TGCGCCAGCAGTCAATCTCAGGAGGTTAGTAAGTTGGCCAACGTCCTGACTTTC.

The rearrangement uses TRBV5-1 and TRBJ2-1; 11 nucleotides align to TRBD1. The germline CDR1 and CDR2 sequences are SGHRS and YFSETQ. The length of the CDR3 is 18 residues. Trimming at V came to 0 bases and at J to 4 bases, leaving 9 bases not matched to a gene. CDR3 sequence reads: CASSLEPRGTGGYNEQFF. CDR3 nucleotide sequence: TGCGCCAGCAGCTTGGAGCCTCGCGGGACAGGGGGGTACAATGAGCAGTTCTTC.